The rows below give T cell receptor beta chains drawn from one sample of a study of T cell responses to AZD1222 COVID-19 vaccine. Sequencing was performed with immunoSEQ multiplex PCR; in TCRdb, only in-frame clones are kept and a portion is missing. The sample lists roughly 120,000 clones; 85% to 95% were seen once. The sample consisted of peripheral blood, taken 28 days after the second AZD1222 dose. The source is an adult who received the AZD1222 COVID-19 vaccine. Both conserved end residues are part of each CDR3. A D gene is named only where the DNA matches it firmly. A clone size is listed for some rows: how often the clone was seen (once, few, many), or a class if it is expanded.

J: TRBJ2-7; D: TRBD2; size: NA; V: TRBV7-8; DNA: TGTGCCACGAGAGATAGCGGGAGGGCGGGGGAGCAGTACTTC; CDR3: CATRDSGRAGEQYF
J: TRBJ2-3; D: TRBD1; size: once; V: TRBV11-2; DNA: TGTGCCAGCAGCTTACAATCAGGGGGCAATGCAGATACGCAGTATTTT; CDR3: CASSLQSGGNADTQYF
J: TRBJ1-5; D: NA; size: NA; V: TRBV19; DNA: TGTGCCAGTCGCTTATTGTCAGGCAATCAGCCCCAGCATTTT; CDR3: CASRLLSGNQPQHF
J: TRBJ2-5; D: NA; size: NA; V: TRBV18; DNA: TGTGCCAGCTTCCCGATGGACGAGGAGACCCAGTACTTC; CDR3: CASFPMDEETQYF
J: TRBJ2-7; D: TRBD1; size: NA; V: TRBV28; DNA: TGTGCCAGCAGTTTACCGACGGACAGGGCCAACGAGCAGTACTTC; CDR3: CASSLPTDRANEQYF
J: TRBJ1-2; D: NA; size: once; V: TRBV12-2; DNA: TGTGCAAGTCGCCCCCTTACCCGACAGGGGAGTAACTATGGCTACACCTTC; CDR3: CASRPLTRQGSNYGYTF
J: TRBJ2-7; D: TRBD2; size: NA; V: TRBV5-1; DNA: TGCGCCAGCAGCTCTGTATTGGGACTAGCGGGAGAAAGGGACGAGCAGTACTTC; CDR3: CASSSVLGLAGERDEQYF
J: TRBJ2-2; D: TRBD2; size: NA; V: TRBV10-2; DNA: TGCGCCAGCAGTGAGTCCCCTCTAGCGGTGAACACCGGGGAGCTGTTTTTT; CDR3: CASSESPLAVNTGELFF
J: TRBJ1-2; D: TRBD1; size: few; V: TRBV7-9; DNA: TGTGCCAGCAGCTTAGGGGACAGTAACTATGGCTACACCTTC; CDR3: CASSLGDSNYGYTF
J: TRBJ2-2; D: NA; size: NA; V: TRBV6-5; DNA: TGTGCCAGCAGTTCGTCCTCCCCGTACACCGGGGAGCTGTTTTTT; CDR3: CASSSSSPYTGELFF
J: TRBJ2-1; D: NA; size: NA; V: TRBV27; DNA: TGTGCCAGCAGTTTATCCGCCAGGAGCTCCTACAATGAGCAGTTCTTC; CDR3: CASSLSARSSYNEQFF
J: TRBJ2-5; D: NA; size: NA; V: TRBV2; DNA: TGTGCCAGCAGTGAATATGGGAGGGAGACCCAGTACTTC; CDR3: CASSEYGRETQYF
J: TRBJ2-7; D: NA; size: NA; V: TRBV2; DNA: TGTGCCAGCAAGGGGTCCTACGAGCAGTACTTC; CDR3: CASKGSYEQYF
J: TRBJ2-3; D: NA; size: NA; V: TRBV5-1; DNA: TGCGCCAGCAGCTTCACAGATACGCAGTATTTT; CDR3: CASSFTDTQYF
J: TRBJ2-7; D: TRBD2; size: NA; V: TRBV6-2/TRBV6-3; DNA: TGTGCCAGCAGTTACTCTCCGGGACTAGCGGTATACGAGCAGTACTTC; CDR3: CASSYSPGLAVYEQYF
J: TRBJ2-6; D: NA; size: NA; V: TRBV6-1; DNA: TGTGCCAGCAGTGAAGGGACCTCTGGGGCCAACGTCCTGACTTTC; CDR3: CASSEGTSGANVLTF
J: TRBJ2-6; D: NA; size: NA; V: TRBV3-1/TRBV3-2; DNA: TGTGCCAGCACTCAGAGGGATGGGGCCAACGTCCTGACTTTC; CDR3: CASTQRDGANVLTF
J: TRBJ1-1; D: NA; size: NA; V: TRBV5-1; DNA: TGCGCCAGCAGCCCCGAGAAAGCAATGAACACTGAAGCTTTCTTT; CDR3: CASSPEKAMNTEAFF
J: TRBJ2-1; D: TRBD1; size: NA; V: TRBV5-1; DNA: TGCGCCAGCAGCATTGGACAGGGAGGTGAGCAGTTCTTC; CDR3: CASSIGQGGEQFF
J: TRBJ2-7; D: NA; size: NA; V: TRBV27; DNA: TGTGCCAGCAGTTTATCGAAAGGGCTGGAGCAGTACTTC; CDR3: CASSLSKGLEQYF
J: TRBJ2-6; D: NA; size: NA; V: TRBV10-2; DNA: TGCGCCAGCAGCCTAACAGGGACTGGGGCCAACGTCCTGACTTTC; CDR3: CASSLTGTGANVLTF
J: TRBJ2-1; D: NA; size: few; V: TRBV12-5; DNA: TGTGCTAGTGGTTTGAGAGACGGGAGCAATGAGCAGTTCTTC; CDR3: CASGLRDGSNEQFF
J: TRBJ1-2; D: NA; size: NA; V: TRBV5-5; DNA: TGTGCCAGCAGCTCAGGGGTAGGGAACTATGGCTACACCTTC; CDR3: CASSSGVGNYGYTF
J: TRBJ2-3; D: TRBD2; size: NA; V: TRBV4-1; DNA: TGCGCCAGCAGCCAAGATCCGAGAACTAGCGGGAGAGGAGGTACGCAGTATTTT; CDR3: CASSQDPRTSGRGGTQYF
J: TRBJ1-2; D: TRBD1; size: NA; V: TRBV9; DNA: TGTGCCAGCAGCGTCTCAAACAGGGGTCATGGCTACACCTTC; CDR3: CASSVSNRGHGYTF
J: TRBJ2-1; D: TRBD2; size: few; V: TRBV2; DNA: TGTGCCAGCAGTGGACTAGCGGGAATTGAGCAGTTCTTC; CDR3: CASSGLAGIEQFF
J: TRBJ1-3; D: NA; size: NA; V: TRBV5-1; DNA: TGCGCCAGCAGCGGGGTGCCTGGAAACACCATATATTTT; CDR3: CASSGVPGNTIYF